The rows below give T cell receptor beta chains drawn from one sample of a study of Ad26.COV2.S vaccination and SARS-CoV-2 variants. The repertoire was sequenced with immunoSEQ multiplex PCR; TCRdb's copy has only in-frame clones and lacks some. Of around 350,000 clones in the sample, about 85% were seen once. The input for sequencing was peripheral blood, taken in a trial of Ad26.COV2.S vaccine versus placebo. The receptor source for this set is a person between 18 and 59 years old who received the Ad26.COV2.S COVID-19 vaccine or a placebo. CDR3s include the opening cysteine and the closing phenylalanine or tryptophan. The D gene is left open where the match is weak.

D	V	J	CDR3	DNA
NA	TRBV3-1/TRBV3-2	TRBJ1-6	CASSPWGLRNNSPLHF	TGTGCCAGCAGCCCTTGGGGGCTCAGAAATAATTCACCCCTCCACTTT
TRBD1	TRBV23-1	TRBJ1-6	CASSQSGDRGSPLHF	TGCGCCAGCAGTCAATCGGGGGACAGGGGTTCACCCCTCCACTTT
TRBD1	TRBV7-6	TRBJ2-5	CASSLVGGDRGGETQYF	TGTGCCAGCAGCTTAGTTGGCGGGGACAGGGGAGGGGAGACCCAGTACTTC
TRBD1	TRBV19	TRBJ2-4	CASSIGGQGYQNIQYF	TGTGCCAGTAGTATAGGGGGACAGGGGTACCAAAACATTCAGTACTTC
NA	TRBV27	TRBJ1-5	CASSLGGQFVSRNQPQHF	TGTGCCAGCAGCCTAGGGGGACAATTCGTTTCTCGCAATCAGCCCCAGCATTTT
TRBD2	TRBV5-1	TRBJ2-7	CASSLFDGSGGEQYF	TGCGCCAGCAGCCTATTTGACGGTTCGGGAGGCGAGCAGTACTTC
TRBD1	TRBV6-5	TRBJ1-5	CASRTGNQPQHF	TGTGCCAGCAGGACAGGGAATCAGCCCCAGCATTTT
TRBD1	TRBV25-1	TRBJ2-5	CASSGTGGETQYF	TGTGCCAGCAGTGGTACAGGGGGTGAGACCCAGTACTTC
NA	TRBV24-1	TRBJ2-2	CATSWDTGELFF	TGTGCCACCTCGTGGGACACCGGGGAGCTGTTTTTT
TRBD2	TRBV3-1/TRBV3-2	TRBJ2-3	CASSLQALAVSTDTQYF	TGTGCCAGCAGCCTCCAGGCTCTAGCGGTAAGCACAGATACGCAGTATTTT
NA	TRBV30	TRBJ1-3	CAWSTGNSRNTIYF	TGTGCCTGGAGTACCGGGAACTCCAGAAACACCATATATTTT
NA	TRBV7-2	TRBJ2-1	CASSATGPLGARDEQFF	TGTGCCAGCAGCGCCACGGGGCCCCTGGGTGCGCGCGATGAGCAGTTCTTC
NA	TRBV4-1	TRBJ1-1	CASSQVMPYGGLNTEAFF	TGCGCCAGCAGCCAAGTGATGCCATATGGGGGCCTGAACACTGAAGCTTTCTTT
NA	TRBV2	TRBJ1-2	CASSEQFNYGYTF	TGTGCCAGCAGTGAGCAGTTCAACTATGGCTACACCTTC